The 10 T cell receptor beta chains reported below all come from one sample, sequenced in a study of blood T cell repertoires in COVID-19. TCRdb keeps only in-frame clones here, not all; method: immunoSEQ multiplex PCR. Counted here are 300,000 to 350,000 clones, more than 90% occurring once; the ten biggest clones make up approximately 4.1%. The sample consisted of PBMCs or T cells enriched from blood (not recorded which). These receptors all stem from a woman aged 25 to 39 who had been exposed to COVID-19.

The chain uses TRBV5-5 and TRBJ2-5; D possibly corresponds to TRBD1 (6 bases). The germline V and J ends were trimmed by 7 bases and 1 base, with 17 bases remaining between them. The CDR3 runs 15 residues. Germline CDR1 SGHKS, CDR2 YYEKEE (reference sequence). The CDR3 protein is CASSPLRGGQETQYF. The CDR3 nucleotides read TGTGCCAGCTCCCCTCTCAGGGGCGGCCAAGAGACCCAGTACTTC.

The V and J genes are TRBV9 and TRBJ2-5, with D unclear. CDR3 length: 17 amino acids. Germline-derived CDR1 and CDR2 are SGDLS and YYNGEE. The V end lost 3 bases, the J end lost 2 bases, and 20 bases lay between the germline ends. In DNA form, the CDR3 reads TGTGCCAGCAGCGCAGCCGTGAGACTCCCCCTACAAGAGACCCAGTACTTC. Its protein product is CASSAAVRLPLQETQYF. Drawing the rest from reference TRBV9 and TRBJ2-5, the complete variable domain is DSGVTQTPKHLITATGQRVTLRCSPRSGDLSVYWYQQSLDQGLQFLIQYYNGEERAKGNILERFSAQQFPDLHSELNLSSLELGDSALYFCASSAAVRLPLQETQYFGPGTRLLVL.

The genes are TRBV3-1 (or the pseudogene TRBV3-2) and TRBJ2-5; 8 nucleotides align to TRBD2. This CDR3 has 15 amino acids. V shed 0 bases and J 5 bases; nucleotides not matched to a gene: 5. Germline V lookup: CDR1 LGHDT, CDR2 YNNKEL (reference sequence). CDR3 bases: TGTGCCAGCAGCCAAGAGGTATCGGGGGGGGAGACCCAGTACTTC. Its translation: CASSQEVSGGETQYF.

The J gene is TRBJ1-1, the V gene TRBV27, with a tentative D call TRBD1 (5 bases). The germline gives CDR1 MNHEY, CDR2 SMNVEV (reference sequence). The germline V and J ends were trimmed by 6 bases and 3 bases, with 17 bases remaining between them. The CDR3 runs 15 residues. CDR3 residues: CASSRSAGKYTEAFF. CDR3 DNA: TGTGCCAGCAGCCGTAGTGCAGGGAAGTACACTGAAGCTTTCTTT.

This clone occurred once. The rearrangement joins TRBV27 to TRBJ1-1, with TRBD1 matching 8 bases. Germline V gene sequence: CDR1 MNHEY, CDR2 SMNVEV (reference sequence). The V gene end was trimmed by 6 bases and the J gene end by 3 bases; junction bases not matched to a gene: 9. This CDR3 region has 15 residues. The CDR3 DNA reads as TGTGCCAGCAGATTCAACAGGGGGTTGGACACTGAAGCTTTCTTT. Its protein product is CASRFNRGLDTEAFF.

The CDR3 DNA follows: TGTGCCAGCAGCCTACAGGGACCGAATGGCTACACCTTC. Translated, it gives CASSLQGPNGYTF. This rearrangement joins TRBV5-4 to TRBJ1-2; maybe TRBD1 (6 bases). Trimming left V 4 bases short and J 6 bases short, with 13 bases between. The CDR3 has 13 amino acids. Germline values: CDR1 SGHNT, CDR2 YYREEE (reference sequence). The full variable domain, its missing parts supplied by reference TRBV5-4 and TRBJ1-2, is ETGVTQSPTHLIKTRGQQVTLRCSSQSGHNTVSWYQQALGQGPQFIFQYYREEENGRGNFPPRFSGLQFPNYSSELNVNALELDDSALYLCASSLQGPNGYTFGSGTRLTVV.

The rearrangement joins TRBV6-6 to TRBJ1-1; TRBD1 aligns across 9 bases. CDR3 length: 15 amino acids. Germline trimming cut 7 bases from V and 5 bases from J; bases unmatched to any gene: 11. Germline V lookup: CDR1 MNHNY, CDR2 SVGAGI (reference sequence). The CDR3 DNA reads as TGTGCCAGCACCTTCGGACAGGGGCGGAAAACTGAAGCTTTCTTT. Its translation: CASTFGQGRKTEAFF.

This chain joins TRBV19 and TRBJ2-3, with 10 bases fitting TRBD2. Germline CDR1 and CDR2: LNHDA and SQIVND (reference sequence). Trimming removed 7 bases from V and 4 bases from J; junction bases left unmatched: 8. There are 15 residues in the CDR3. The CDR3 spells CASTSGGALSDTQYF. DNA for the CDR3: TGTGCCAGTACTAGCGGGGGAGCCCTATCAGATACGCAGTATTTT.

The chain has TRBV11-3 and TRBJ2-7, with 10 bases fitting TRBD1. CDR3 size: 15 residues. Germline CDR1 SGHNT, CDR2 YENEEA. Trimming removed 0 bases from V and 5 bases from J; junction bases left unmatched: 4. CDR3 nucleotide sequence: TGTGCCAGCAGCTTAGAGGGACAGGGGTCCCACGAGCAGTACTTC. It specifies CASSLEGQGSHEQYF.

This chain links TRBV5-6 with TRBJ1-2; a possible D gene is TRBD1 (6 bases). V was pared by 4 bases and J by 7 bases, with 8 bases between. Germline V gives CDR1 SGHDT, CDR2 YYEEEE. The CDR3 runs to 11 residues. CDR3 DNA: TGTGCCAGCAGCCGGACAGTTGGCTACACCTTC. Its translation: CASSRTVGYTF.